This entry lists 6 T cell receptor beta chains sequenced from one sample in a study of blood T cell repertoires in COVID-19. Sequenced by immunoSEQ multiplex PCR; TCRdb stores in-frame clones only, minus some. The table lists more than 95,000 clones, approximately 84% of them singletons. Sample: peripheral blood. The receptors originated from a human donor in a cohort sampled during active or convalescent COVID-19.

This clone was found once. The CDR3 protein is CASSQNRAANYEQYF. The CDR3 DNA is TGCGCCAGCAGCCAAAACAGGGCTGCCAATTACGAGCAGTACTTC. V is TRBV5-1 and J is TRBJ2-7; D possibly corresponds to TRBD1 (6 bases). CDR3 size: 15 residues. V dropped 4 bases and J dropped 4 bases, with 18 bases sitting between them. Germline loops: CDR1 SGHRS, CDR2 YFSETQ.

This rearrangement joins TRBV19 to TRBJ2-1, with D possibly being TRBD2 (5 bases). V was shortened by 4 bases and J by 0 bases, with 13 bases between the two germline ends. Germline V lookup: CDR1 LNHDA, CDR2 SQIVND (reference sequence). The CDR3 runs to 16 residues. The CDR3 nucleotides are TGTGCCAGTAGTACCGGACGGGGAAGCTCCTACAATGAGCAGTTCTTC. Protein sequence: CASSTGRGSSYNEQFF.

This clone was observed a single time. V is TRBV2 and J is TRBJ1-1, with D perhaps TRBD1 (6 bases). V was trimmed by 4 bases and J by 3 bases, leaving 12 bases between them. The CDR3 is made up of 14 amino acids. CDR1 is SNHLY and CDR2 is FYNNEI in the germline V gene. CDR3 bases: TGTGCCAGCAGTGCCTTAGGGGGGGACACTGAAGCTTTCTTT. It translates to CASSALGGDTEAFF.

The chain combines TRBV7-2 with TRBJ2-7; 11 positions match TRBD2. Per germline, CDR1 SGHTA and CDR2 FQGNSA. Trimming at V came to 5 bases and at J to 5 bases, leaving 8 bases not matched to a gene. CDR3 length equals 15 residues. The CDR3 loop reads CASSQPSGGPHEQYF. In DNA form, the CDR3 reads TGTGCCAGCAGCCAACCTAGCGGGGGGCCCCACGAGCAGTACTTC.

The chain has TRBV4-1 and TRBJ1-6; TRBD1 matches 8 bases. Germline CDR1 reads MGHRA; CDR2 reads YSYEKL. The CDR3 totals 17 residues. The trim removed 4 bases at V and 0 bases at J, leaving 5 bases unmatched. CDR3: CASSRDRGSSYNSPLHF. The CDR3 DNA reads as TGCGCCAGCAGCCGAGACAGGGGCAGCTCCTATAATTCACCCCTCCACTTT.

This chain joins TRBV18 and TRBJ1-4, with TRBD1 identical over 10 bases. This CDR3 has 14 residues. Losses at the gene ends were 3 bases for V and 8 bases for J; bases not matched to a gene: 3. The germline gives CDR1 KGHSH, CDR2 LQKENI. The DNA of the CDR3 is TGTGCCAGCTCACCCCGGGACAGGGGAGAAAAACTGTTTTTT. Its translation: CASSPRDRGEKLFF.